The table lists the clone carrying this T cell receptor (beta chain) with a count of one. Its specificity is unknown. Generated by immunoSEQ multiplex PCR, the TCRdb table keeps only in-frame clones and is missing some. The sample records more than 90,000 clones, over 65% being singletons. This specimen belongs to a study of PD-1 blockade in mismatch repair-deficient tumors. Overall study: Patients had eleven to twelve mismatch repair-deficient cancer types, all previously treated and progressing. Overall study results and limits: Tumor-resident clones, often absent from pretreatment blood, expanded after pembrolizumab and then contracted.

All patients were mismatch repair deficient, assessed by either PCR or immunohistochemistry. TCRs were sequenced from a few patients responding to pembrolizumab. J was trimmed by 7 bases and V by 5 bases; bases with no gene match: 9. The germline V gene has CDR1 SGHTA and CDR2 FQGTGA. The CDR3 is made up of 15 amino acids. The receptor was isolated from an adult with mismatch repair-deficient cancer. The sequences come from peripheral blood, collected about 60 weeks after starting pembrolizumab. The chain has TRBV7-3 and TRBJ2-7; 12 nucleotides line up with TRBD2. This CDR3 reads CASSPTSGRKEEQYF. In DNA, the CDR3 is TGTGCCAGCAGCCCGACTAGCGGGAGAAAGGAAGAGCAGTACTTC.